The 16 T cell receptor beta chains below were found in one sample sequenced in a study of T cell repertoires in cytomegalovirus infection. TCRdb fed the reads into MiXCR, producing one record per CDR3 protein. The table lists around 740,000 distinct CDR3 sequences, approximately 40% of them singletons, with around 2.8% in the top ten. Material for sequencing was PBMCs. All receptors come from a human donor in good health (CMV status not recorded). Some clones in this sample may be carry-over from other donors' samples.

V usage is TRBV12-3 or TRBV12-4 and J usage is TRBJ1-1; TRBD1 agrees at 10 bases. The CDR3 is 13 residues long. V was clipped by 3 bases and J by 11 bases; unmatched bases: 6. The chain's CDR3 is CASSFGTGEGAFF. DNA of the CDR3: TGTGCCAGCAGTTTCGGGACAGGGGAAGGGGCTTTCTTT.

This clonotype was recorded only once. The DNA for the CDR3 is TGTGCCAGCAGTGGGGACAGGGGGGGTCAGCCCCAGCATTTT. Encoded protein: CASSGDRGGQPQHF. The chain recombines TRBV27 with TRBJ1-5; 11 bases match TRBD1. The CDR3 length is 14 residues. Germline CDR1 is MNHEY and CDR2 is SMNVEV (reference sequence). J was trimmed by 6 bases and V by 5 bases; bases with no gene match: 3.

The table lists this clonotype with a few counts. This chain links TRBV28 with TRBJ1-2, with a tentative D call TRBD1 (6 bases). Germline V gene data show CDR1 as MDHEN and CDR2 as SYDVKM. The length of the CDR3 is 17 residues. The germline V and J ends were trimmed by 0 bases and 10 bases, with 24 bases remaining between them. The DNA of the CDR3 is TGTGCCAGCAGTTTATGGGGGCGAGGGGGGGTGGAGATGGTCTACACCTTC. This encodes CASSLWGRGGVEMVYTF.

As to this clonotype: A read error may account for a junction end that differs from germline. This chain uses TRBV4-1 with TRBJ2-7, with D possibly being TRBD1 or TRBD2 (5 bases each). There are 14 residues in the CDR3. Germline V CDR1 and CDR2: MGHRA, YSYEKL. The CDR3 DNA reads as TGCGCCAGCAGCCAAGAGAGTTGGGACGACGAGCCGTACTTC. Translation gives CASSQESWDDEPYF.

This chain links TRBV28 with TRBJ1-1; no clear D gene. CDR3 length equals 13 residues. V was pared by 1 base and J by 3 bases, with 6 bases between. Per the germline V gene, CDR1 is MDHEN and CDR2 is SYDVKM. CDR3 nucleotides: TGTGCCAGCAGTTTATTCAGTGACACTGAAGCTTTCTTT. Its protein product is CASSLFSDTEAFF.

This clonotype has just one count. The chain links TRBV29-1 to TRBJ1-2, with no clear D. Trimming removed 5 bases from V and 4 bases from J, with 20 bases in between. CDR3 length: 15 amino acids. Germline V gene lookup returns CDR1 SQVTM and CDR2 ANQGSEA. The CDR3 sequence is CSVSPGLSTLYGYTF. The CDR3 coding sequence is TGCAGCGTTTCACCGGGCCTCAGTACCCTCTATGGCTACACCTTC.

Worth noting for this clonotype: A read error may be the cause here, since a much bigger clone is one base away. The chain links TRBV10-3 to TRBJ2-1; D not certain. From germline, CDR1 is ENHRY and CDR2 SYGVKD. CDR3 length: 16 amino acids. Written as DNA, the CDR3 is TGTGCCATCATTGAGTCCAGCCGAAACTCCTACAATGAGCAGTTCTTC. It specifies CAIIESSRNSYNEQFF.

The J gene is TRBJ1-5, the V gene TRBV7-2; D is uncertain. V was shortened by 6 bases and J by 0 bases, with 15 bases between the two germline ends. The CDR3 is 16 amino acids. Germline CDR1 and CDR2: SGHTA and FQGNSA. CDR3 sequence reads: CASSSRRAHSNQPQHF. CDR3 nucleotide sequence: TGTGCCAGCAGTAGCAGGAGGGCTCATAGCAATCAGCCCCAGCATTTT.

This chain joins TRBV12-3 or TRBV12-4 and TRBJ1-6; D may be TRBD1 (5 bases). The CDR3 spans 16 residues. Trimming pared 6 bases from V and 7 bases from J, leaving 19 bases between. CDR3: CASSPNFLGPNSPLHF. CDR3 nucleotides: TGTGCCAGCAGCCCTAATTTTTTGGGACCCAATTCACCCCTCCACTTT.

The chain's CDR3 is CASSNTGIPYEQYF. CDR3 DNA: TGTGCCAGCAGTAACACAGGGATTCCCTACGAGCAGTACTTC. The rearrangement links TRBV7-9 to TRBJ2-7, with D possibly TRBD1 on 6 matching bases. V shed 6 bases and J shed 2 bases, with 14 bases lying between them. Per the germline V gene, CDR1 is SEHNR and CDR2 is FQNEAQ (reference sequence). This CDR3 is built from 14 residues.

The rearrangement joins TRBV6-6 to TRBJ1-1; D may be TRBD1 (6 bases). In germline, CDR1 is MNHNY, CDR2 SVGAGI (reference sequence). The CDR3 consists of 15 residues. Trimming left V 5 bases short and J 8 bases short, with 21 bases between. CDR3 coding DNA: TGTGCCAGCAGTCGCGGCGGCGCGGGGGGGCGCGAAGCTTTCTTT. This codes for CASSRGGAGGREAFF.

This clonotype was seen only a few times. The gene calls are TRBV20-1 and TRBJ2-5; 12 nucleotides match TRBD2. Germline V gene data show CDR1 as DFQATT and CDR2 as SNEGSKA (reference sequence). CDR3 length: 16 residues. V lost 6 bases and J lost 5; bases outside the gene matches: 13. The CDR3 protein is CSAPPTSGGLGETQYF. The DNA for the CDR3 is TGCAGTGCCCCCCCCACTAGCGGGGGGTTAGGGGAGACCCAGTACTTC.

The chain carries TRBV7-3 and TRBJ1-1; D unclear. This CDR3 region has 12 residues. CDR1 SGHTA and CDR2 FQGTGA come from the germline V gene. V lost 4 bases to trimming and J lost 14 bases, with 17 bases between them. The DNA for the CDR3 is TGTGCCAGCAGCTCTACAGCTACTGAAGAGTTCTTT. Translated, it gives CASSSTATEEFF.

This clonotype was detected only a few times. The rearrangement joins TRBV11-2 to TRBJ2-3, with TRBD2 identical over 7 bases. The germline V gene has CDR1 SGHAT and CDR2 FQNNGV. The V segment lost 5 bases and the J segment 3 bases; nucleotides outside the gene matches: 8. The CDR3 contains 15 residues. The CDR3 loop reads CASSPIWGGTDTQYF. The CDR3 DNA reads TGTGCCAGCAGCCCTATTTGGGGGGGAACAGATACGCAGTATTTT.

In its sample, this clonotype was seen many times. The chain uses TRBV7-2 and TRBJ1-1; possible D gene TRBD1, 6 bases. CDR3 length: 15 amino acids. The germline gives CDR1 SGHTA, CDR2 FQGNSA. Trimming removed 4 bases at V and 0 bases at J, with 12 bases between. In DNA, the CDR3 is TGTGCCAGCAGCTCCGCCGGGACATTGAACACTGAAGCTTTCTTT. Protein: CASSSAGTLNTEAFF.

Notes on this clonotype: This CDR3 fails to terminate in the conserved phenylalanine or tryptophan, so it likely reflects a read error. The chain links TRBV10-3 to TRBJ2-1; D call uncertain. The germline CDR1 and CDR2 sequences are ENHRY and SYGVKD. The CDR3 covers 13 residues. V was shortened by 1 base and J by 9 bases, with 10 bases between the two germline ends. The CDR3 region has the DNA TGTGCCATCAGTGAGTTTGTGTCGGGTGAGCAGTTCTTA. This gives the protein CAISEFVSGEQFL.